This passage covers 23 T cell receptor beta chains from one sample sequenced in a study of vaccination and CD4 T cells after COVID-19. Oncomine TCR Beta short-read sequencing was applied to DNA from cultured CD4+ T cells. TCRdb itself ran the PCR reads through MiXCR, one entry per CDR3 protein. Here the sample spans about 7,600 distinct CDR3 sequences, 20% to 25% being singletons. Antigens for these TCRs are unknown. Described treatment: approximately 10-day PBMC culture with coronavirus spike peptide pools or control peptides (ViraFEST assay). Source: CD4+ T cells from blood, cultured in vitro, taken after SARS-CoV-2 vaccination. The receptors originated from a human donor who had recovered from COVID-19.

J is TRBJ1-3 and V is TRBV7-8; possibly TRBD1 for D (5 bases). Germline V gene lookup returns CDR1 SGHVS and CDR2 FQNEAQ. V lost 6 bases, J lost 0 bases, and 12 bases lay in between. The CDR3 length is 15 residues. The CDR3 DNA reads as TGTGCCAGCAGACTACAGGCAAACTCTGGAAACACCATATATTTT. It yields the protein CASRLQANSGNTIYF.

By frequency in the sample, this clonotype is medium-sized. The V and J genes are TRBV10-3 and TRBJ2-7, with TRBD1 matching 11 bases. The CDR3 totals 14 residues. J lost 3 bases, V lost 4 bases, and 2 bases had no gene match. The V gene's germline CDR1 is ENHRY and CDR2 SYGVKD. CDR3 region: CAISGGTGGYEQYF. In DNA form, the CDR3 reads TGTGCCATCAGTGGAGGGACAGGGGGCTACGAGCAGTACTTC.

This clonotype counts as medium-sized (0.01 to 0.1%). The chain is built from TRBV28 and TRBJ1-1, with D unclear. The CDR3 has 12 residues. Trimming pared 3 bases from V and 11 bases from J, leaving 13 bases between. The V gene's germline CDR1 is MDHEN and CDR2 SYDVKM. The CDR3 DNA reads TGTGCCAGCAGTTTCTCCCGTGTTGGGGCTTTCTTT. This translates into CASSFSRVGAFF.

The chain is built from TRBV7-6 and TRBJ2-3; D is uncertain. Per the germline V gene, CDR1 is SGHVS and CDR2 is FNYEAQ. Trimming left V 2 bases short and J 5 bases short, with 2 bases between. The CDR3 has 11 amino acids. The CDR3 loop reads CASSLRDTQYF. The CDR3, as DNA: TGTGCCAGCAGCTTACGAGATACGCAGTATTTT.

The rearrangement links TRBV28 to TRBJ1-2, with D possibly TRBD1 on 5 matching bases. CDR3 length: 14 residues. CDR1 MDHEN and CDR2 SYDVKM come from the germline V gene. V lost 6 bases to trimming and J lost 2 bases, with 13 bases between them. The CDR3 reads CASRAPGPNYGYTF. The CDR3 DNA follows: TGTGCCAGCAGAGCGCCGGGACCGAACTATGGCTACACCTTC.

The chain links TRBV4-2 to TRBJ2-7, with a possible D match to TRBD2 (7 bases). The germline V gene has CDR1 LGHNA and CDR2 YNFKEQ. Trimming removed 0 bases from V and 4 bases from J, with 13 bases in between. This CDR3 has 15 amino acids. CDR3 DNA sequence: TGTGCCAGCAGCCAAGATCGGGGGGCTTCTTACGAGCAGTACTTC. This translates into CASSQDRGASYEQYF.

The V and J genes are TRBV5-1 and TRBJ2-1; possibly TRBD1 for D (5 bases). Germline V gives CDR1 SGHRS, CDR2 YFSETQ. Trimming left V 1 base short and J 4 bases short, with 12 bases between. This CDR3 has 15 amino acids. The CDR3 sequence: CASSLQVPGYNEQFF. Written as DNA, the CDR3 is TGCGCCAGCAGCTTGCAAGTTCCAGGGTACAATGAGCAGTTCTTC.

The chain has TRBV4-1 and TRBJ1-2; D is ambiguous. This CDR3 has 12 residues. Germline lookup yields CDR1 MGHRA and CDR2 YSYEKL. V shed 3 bases and J shed 4 bases, with 6 bases lying between them. The CDR3 protein is CASSQGIYGYTF. The CDR3 DNA reads TGCGCCAGCAGCCAGGGAATCTATGGCTACACCTTC.

V is TRBV24-1 and J is TRBJ2-7; 7 bases map to TRBD2. Trimming at V came to 8 bases and at J to 0 bases, leaving 21 bases not matched to a gene. This CDR3 has 19 residues. The germline gives CDR1 KGHDR, CDR2 SFDVKD. As DNA, the CDR3 is TGTGCCACCACTCTTCTCCCCGGGACTACCCTAACCTTCTCCTACGAGCAGTACTTC. Translated, it gives CATTLLPGTTLTFSYEQYF.

The gene calls are TRBV24-1 and TRBJ2-3, with no clear D. Germline CDR1 reads KGHDR; CDR2 reads SFDVKD. Trimming stripped 4 bases from V and 4 bases from J, with 2 bases between. The CDR3 loop spans 11 amino acids. The CDR3 nucleotides read TGTGCCACCAGTGAGGCAGATACGCAGTATTTT. This translates into CATSEADTQYF.

The gene calls are TRBV7-2 and TRBJ2-2, with D perhaps TRBD1 (5 bases). V lost 4 bases and J 14 bases, leaving 14 bases between the germline ends. In germline, CDR1 is SGHTA, CDR2 FQGNSA. The CDR3 sequence is 12 residues long. CDR3 amino acids: CASSSRQGNLFF. The CDR3 DNA reads TGTGCCAGCAGCTCCCGTCAGGGTAACCTGTTTTTT.

This clonotype is categorized as medium-sized. The V gene is TRBV20-1, the J gene TRBJ1-5; D is uncertain. Germline lookup yields CDR1 DFQATT and CDR2 SNEGSKA (reference sequence). The V end was cut by 3 bases, the J end by 0 bases, with 15 bases between. This CDR3 is 16 amino acids long. CDR3 bases: TGCAGTGCTAGGGACCTCGGACGGTATAGCAATCAGCCCCAGCATTTT. Protein product: CSARDLGRYSNQPQHF.

As regards this clonotype: A much more abundant neighbour one base away suggests this may be a read error. V and J are TRBV6-5 and TRBJ2-7; 7 bases map to TRBD2. Germline assignment: CDR1 MNHEY and CDR2 SVGAGI. The length of the CDR3 is 13 residues. This chain's CDR3 is CASSYLGRYGQYF. The CDR3 coding sequence is TGTGCCAGCAGCTACCTCGGGAGGTACGGGCAGTACTTC.

Relative to its sample, this clonotype is medium-sized. The V gene is TRBV20-1, the J gene TRBJ2-5; TRBD2 matches 7 bases. This CDR3 comprises 12 residues. CDR1 is DFQATT, CDR2 SNEGSKA, per germline (reference sequence). V shed 5 bases and J 5 bases; nucleotides not matched to a gene: 5. In DNA form, the CDR3 reads TGCAGTGCTGAGCGGGGACGGGAGACCCAGTACTTC. This sequence encodes CSAERGRETQYF.

This clonotype occurred a few times. The CDR3, as DNA: TGTGCCAGTAATAGCGGGGGGGCCACCAATGAGCAGTTCTTC. It is translated as CASNSGGATNEQFF. V gene TRBV28 combines with J gene TRBJ2-1; 11 bases match TRBD2. CDR3 size: 14 residues. V was clipped by 9 bases and J by 6 bases; unmatched bases: 7. Germline V lookup: CDR1 MDHEN, CDR2 SYDVKM.

Sample share makes this clonotype medium-sized. The V and J genes are TRBV6-1 and TRBJ2-1; no clear D gene. Trimming removed 5 bases at V and 4 bases at J, with 9 bases between. The CDR3 length is 13 residues. CDR1 MNHNS and CDR2 SASEGT come from the germline V gene. In DNA form, the CDR3 reads TGTGCCAGCAGTCCTGGCCCGTACAATGAGCAGTTCTTC. It translates to CASSPGPYNEQFF.

Relative to its sample, this clonotype is medium-sized. V usage is TRBV7-2 and J usage is TRBJ2-7, with D perhaps matching TRBD2 (5 bases). Germline V gene sequence: CDR1 SGHTA, CDR2 FQGNSA. The CDR3 runs 14 residues. Trimming left V 1 base short and J 4 bases short, with 11 bases between. CDR3 DNA sequence: TGTGCCAGCAGCTTAGTCTCAACGGGGTACGAGCAGTACTTC. Translated: CASSLVSTGYEQYF.

The CDR3 DNA is TGTGCCAGCAGGCCCTCCGGGACAGGGACTTACGAGCAGTACTTC. Translating it yields CASRPSGTGTYEQYF. The J gene is TRBJ2-7, the V gene TRBV5-4; 9 nucleotides align to TRBD1. The CDR3 contains 15 residues. Germline CDR1 reads SGHNT; CDR2 reads YYREEE (reference sequence). The V segment lost 5 bases and the J segment 4 bases; nucleotides outside the gene matches: 10.

By share, this clonotype counts as medium-sized (0.01 to 0.1%). The rearrangement uses TRBV6-1 and TRBJ1-5, with unresolved D. Trimming removed 1 base from V and 5 bases from J, with 6 bases in between. This CDR3 is built from 13 residues. Germline V gene sequence: CDR1 MNHNS, CDR2 SASEGT. CDR3 DNA sequence: TGTGCCAGCAGTGAAGAATGGGATCAGCCCCAGCATTTT. Its translation is CASSEEWDQPQHF.

Remarks on this clonotype: A single base separates this from a much larger clone, so it may be a read error. CDR3 coding DNA: TGTGCCAGCAGCCCACAGGGAGGAGAGACCCTGTACTTC. It codes for CASSPQGGETLYF. The J gene is TRBJ2-5, the V gene TRBV7-2; D assignment may be TRBD1 or TRBD2 (6 bases each). Germline CDR1 and CDR2: SGHTA and FQGNSA. The CDR3 is made up of 13 amino acids.

This chain uses TRBV4-1 with TRBJ1-1, with no clear D. The CDR3 runs to 16 residues. Germline CDR1 reads MGHRA; CDR2 reads YSYEKL. Trimming stripped 1 base from V and 0 bases from J, with 12 bases between. This chain's CDR3 is CASSQAEKIMNTEAFF. The CDR3 DNA follows: TGCGCCAGCAGCCAAGCCGAAAAGATCATGAACACTGAAGCTTTCTTT.

This chain uses TRBV6-1 with TRBJ1-2; maybe TRBD1 (6 bases). V lost 6 bases, J lost 4 bases, and 15 bases lay in between. The CDR3 runs to 14 residues. Germline V CDR1 and CDR2: MNHNS, SASEGT. As DNA, the CDR3 is TGTGCCAGCAGGACACAGGGTTGGGGCTATGGCTACACCTTC. Its protein product is CASRTQGWGYGYTF.

This clonotype was observed a handful of times. This chain links TRBV4-3 with TRBJ2-5, with D perhaps matching TRBD1 (6 bases). V gave up 1 base and J gave up 3 bases, with 12 bases separating them. This CDR3 comprises 15 residues. Germline V gene data show CDR1 as LGHNA and CDR2 as YSLEER. The CDR3 loop is CASSQAAAGEETQYF. In DNA, the CDR3 is TGCGCCAGCAGCCAAGCGGCCGCAGGGGAAGAGACCCAGTACTTC.